The sequence of this T cell receptor (beta chain) was determined in a study of cytotoxic CD8 clonotypes in ibrutinib-treated CLL. Assay: immunoSEQ multiplex PCR; the TCRdb copy retains only in-frame clones and omits some. In the table there are 120,000 to 150,000 clones, approximately 75% of which are singletons. This CDR3 region has 18 residues. J was trimmed by 1 base and V by 7 bases; bases with no gene match: 14. Per the germline V gene, CDR1 is SEHNR and CDR2 is FQNEAQ (reference sequence). This clone was picked up a small number of times. Sequencing was performed on PBMCs, taken after 12 months of ibrutinib treatment. This chain links TRBV7-9 with TRBJ2-1, with TRBD2 matching over 9 bases. The clonotype was recovered from a human donor with chronic lymphocytic leukemia. CDR3 in amino acids: CASIRRIGTSPSYNEQFF. CDR3 nucleotide sequence: TGTGCCAGCATCCGACGCATTGGGACTAGCCCGTCCTACAATGAGCAGTTCTTC.